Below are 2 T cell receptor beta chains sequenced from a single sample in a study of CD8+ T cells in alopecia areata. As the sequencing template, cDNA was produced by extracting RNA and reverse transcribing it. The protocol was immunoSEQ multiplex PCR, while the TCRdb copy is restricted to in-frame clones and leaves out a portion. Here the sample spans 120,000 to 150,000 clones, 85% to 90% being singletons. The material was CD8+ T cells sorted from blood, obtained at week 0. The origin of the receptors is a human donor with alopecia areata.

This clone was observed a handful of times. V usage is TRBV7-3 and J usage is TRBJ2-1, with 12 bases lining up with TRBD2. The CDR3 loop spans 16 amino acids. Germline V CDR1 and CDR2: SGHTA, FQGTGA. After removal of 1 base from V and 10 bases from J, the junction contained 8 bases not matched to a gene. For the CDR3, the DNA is TGTGCCAGCAGCTTAAACCCTAGCGGGAGGGTCCACGAGCAGTTCTTC. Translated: CASSLNPSGRVHEQFF.

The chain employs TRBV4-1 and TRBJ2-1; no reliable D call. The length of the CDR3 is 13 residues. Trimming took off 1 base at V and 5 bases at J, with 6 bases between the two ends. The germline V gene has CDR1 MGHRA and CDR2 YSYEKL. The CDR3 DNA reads TGCGCCAGCAGCCAAGGACTTAACAATGAGCAGTTCTTC. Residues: CASSQGLNNEQFF.